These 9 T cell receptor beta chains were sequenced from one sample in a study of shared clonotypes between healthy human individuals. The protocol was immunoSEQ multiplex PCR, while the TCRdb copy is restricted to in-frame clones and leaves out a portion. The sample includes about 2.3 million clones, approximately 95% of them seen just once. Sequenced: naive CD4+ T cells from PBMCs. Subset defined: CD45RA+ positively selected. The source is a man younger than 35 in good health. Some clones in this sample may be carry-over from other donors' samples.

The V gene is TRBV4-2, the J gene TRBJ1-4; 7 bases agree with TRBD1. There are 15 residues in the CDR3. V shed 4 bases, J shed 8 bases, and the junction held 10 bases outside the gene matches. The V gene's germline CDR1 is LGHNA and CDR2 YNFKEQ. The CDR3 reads CASSPAQGVGEKLFF. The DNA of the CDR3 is TGTGCCAGCAGCCCCGCCCAGGGGGTGGGGGAAAAACTGTTTTTT.

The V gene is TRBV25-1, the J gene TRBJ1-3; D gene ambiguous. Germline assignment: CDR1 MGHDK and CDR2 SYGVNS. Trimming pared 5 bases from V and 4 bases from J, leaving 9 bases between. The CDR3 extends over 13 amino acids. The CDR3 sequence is CASSTTGGNTIYF. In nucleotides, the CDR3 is TGTGCCAGCAGTACAACCGGCGGAAACACCATATATTTT.

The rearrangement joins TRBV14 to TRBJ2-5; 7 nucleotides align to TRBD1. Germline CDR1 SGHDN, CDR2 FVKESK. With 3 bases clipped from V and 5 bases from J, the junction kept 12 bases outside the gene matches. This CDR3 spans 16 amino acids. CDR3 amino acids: CASSHRSGGIRETQYF. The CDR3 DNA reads TGTGCCAGCAGCCACCGATCAGGGGGTATCCGGGAGACCCAGTACTTC.

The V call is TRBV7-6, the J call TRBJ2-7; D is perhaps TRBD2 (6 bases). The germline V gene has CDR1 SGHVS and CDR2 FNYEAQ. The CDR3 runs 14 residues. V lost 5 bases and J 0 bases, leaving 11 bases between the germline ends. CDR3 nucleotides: TGTGCCAGCAGCCCGCTAGCGTTCTCCTACGAGCAGTACTTC. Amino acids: CASSPLAFSYEQYF.

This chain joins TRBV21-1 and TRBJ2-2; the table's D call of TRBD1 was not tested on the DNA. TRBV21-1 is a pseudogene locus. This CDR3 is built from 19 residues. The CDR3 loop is CASSKALRDRVFSTGELFF. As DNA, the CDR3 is TGTGCCAGCAGCAAAGCGCTCCGGGACAGGGTATTTAGCACCGGGGAGCTGTTTTTT.

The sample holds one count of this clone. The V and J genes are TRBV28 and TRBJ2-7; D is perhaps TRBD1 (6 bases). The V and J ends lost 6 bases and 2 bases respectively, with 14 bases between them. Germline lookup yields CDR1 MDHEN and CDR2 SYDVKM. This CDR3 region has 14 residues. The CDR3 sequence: CASRKQGWPYEQYF. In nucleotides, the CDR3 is TGTGCCAGCAGGAAACAGGGATGGCCCTACGAGCAGTACTTC.

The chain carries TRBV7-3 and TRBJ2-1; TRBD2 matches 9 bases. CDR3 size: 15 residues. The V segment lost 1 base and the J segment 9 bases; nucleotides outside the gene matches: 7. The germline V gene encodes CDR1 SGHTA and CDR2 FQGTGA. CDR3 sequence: CASSLMVAGEGEQFF. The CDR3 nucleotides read TGTGCCAGCAGCTTAATGGTAGCGGGAGAGGGTGAGCAGTTCTTC.

The CDR3 sequence is CASIDSGSTEQFF. For the CDR3, the DNA is TGTGCCAGCATAGATAGCGGGAGTACTGAGCAGTTCTTC. The rearrangement uses TRBV6-5 and TRBJ2-1; 9 bases map to TRBD2. Germline CDR1 is MNHEY and CDR2 is SVGAGI. The V gene end was trimmed by 7 bases and the J gene end by 9 bases; junction bases not matched to a gene: 7. The CDR3 covers 13 residues.

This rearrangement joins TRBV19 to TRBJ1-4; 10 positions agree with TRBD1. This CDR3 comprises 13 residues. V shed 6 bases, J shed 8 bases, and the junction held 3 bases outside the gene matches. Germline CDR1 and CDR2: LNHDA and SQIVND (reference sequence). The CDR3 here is CASSPDRGEKLFF. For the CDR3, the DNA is TGTGCCAGTAGCCCGGACAGGGGGGAAAAACTGTTTTTT.